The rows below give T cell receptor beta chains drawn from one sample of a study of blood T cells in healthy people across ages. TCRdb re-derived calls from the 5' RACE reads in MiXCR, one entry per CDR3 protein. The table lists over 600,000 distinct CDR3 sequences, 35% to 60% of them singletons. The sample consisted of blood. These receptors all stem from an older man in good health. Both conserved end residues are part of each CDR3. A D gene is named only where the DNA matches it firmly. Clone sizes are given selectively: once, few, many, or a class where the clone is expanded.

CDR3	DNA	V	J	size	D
CASSLYNVGLVNEQYF	TGTGCCAGCAGCTTATATAACGTGGGGCTCGTGAACGAGCAGTACTTC	TRBV7-9	TRBJ2-7	.	.
CASSLSGISADTQYF	TGTGCCAGCAGTTTGTCAGGGATTAGCGCAGATACGCAGTATTTT	TRBV28	TRBJ2-3	.	.
CASSLQQGATNEKLFF	TGTGCCAGCAGTTTACAGCAGGGTGCAACTAATGAAAAACTGTTTTTT	TRBV12-3/TRBV12-4	TRBJ1-4	.	.
CASSFSTHGYTF	TGTGCCAGCAGCTTCTCTACGCACGGCTACACCTTC	TRBV7-8	TRBJ1-2	once	.
CASSLGGGRWETQYF	TGTGCCAGCAGCTTAGGGGGGGGCAGGTGGGAGACCCAGTACTTC	TRBV28	TRBJ2-5	.	.
CASSFSQDLGELFF	TGTGCCAGCAGTTTTTCTCAGGATCTCGGGGAGCTGTTTTTT	TRBV12-3/TRBV12-4	TRBJ2-2	.	.
CSVLVGAADYEQYF	TGCAGCGTGCTGGTGGGCGCAGCGGACTACGAGCAGTACTTC	TRBV29-1	TRBJ2-7	few	.
CASSVEESSEAFF	TGTGCCAGCAGTGTGGAGGAATCGTCTGAAGCTTTCTTT	TRBV27	TRBJ1-1	.	.
CASSQGGLAGISDTGELFF	TGTGCCAGCAGCCAAGGGGGGCTAGCGGGAATTTCGGACACCGGGGAGCTGTTTTTT	TRBV4-2	TRBJ2-2	.	TRBD2
CASSQPGRGDYGYTF	TGCGCCAGCAGCCAACCTGGCCGGGGGGACTATGGCTACACCTTC	TRBV4-3	TRBJ1-2	few	.
CASSIQGRADTQYF	TGCGCCAGCAGCATCCAGGGAAGGGCAGATACGCAGTATTTT	TRBV5-1	TRBJ2-3	.	.
CASSPGLAERTDTQYF	TGTGCCAGCAGCCCAGGACTAGCGGAACGCACAGATACGCAGTATTTT	TRBV7-8	TRBJ2-3	.	TRBD2
CSGAGEGDTQYF	TGCAGTGGGGCAGGGGAAGGAGATACGCAGTATTTT	TRBV20-1	TRBJ2-3	few	.
CASSQDSLAGVEQYF	TGTGCCAGCAGCCAAGATTCACTAGCGGGAGTCGAGCAGTACTTC	TRBV3-1	TRBJ2-7	few	TRBD2
CASSQESSNQPQHF	TGTGCCAGCAGCCAAGAATCCTCCAATCAGCCCCAGCATTTT	TRBV4-2	TRBJ1-5	many	.
CASSVLAGEDDEQFF	TGTGCCAGCAGCGTACTAGCGGGAGAGGACGATGAGCAGTTCTTC	TRBV6-1	TRBJ2-1	many	TRBD2
CASSFREGTDTQYF	TGTGCCAGCAGCTTTCGGGAGGGCACAGATACGCAGTATTTT	TRBV5-6	TRBJ2-3	.	TRBD2
CANSFPDRGTDTQYF	TGCGCCAACAGCTTCCCGGACAGGGGGACAGATACGCAGTATTTT	TRBV5-1	TRBJ2-3	once	TRBD1
CSATKSPGRSQPQHF	TGCAGTGCTACCAAAAGTCCGGGCCGCAGTCAGCCCCAGCATTTT	TRBV20-1	TRBJ1-5	.	.
CASSSARLLAGVLPDTQYF	TGTGCCAGCAGTTCCGCGAGACTACTAGCGGGAGTTCTGCCAGATACGCAGTATTTT	TRBV12-3/TRBV12-4	TRBJ2-3	many	TRBD2
CSASPRRMAGLLDEQFF	TGCAGTGCTAGCCCTAGGAGGATGGCGGGACTCTTGGATGAGCAGTTCTTC	TRBV20-1	TRBJ2-1	.	.
CASSQDWGQAANVLTF	TGCGCCAGCAGCCAAGATTGGGGCCAGGCAGCCAACGTCCTGACTTTC	TRBV4-1	TRBJ2-6	many	.
CASSPGTSRNYNEQFF	TGTGCCAGCAGCCCCGGGACTAGTCGAAACTACAATGAGCAGTTCTTC	TRBV7-9	TRBJ2-1	.	TRBD2